Below are 29 T cell receptor beta chains sequenced from a single sample in a study of early T cells in non-severe SARS-CoV-2 infection. TCRdb processed the 5' RACE reads anew with MiXCR; each CDR3 protein has one entry. The sample records 30,000 to 35,000 distinct CDR3 sequences, around 3.9% being singletons. Material: whole blood. Every receptor here comes from an adult who was a healthcare worker with PCR-confirmed SARS-CoV-2 infection or an uninfected control (not recorded which).

This clonotype was observed at least ten times. The rearrangement joins TRBV20-1 to TRBJ2-1; D might be TRBD2 (7 bases). Germline V gene data show CDR1 as DFQATT and CDR2 as SNEGSKA (reference sequence). The CDR3 sequence is 16 residues long. V shed 0 bases and J shed 6 bases, with 18 bases lying between them. For the CDR3, the DNA is TGCAGTGCTAGAGATATTGCGGGGGCGGTGTTCAATGAGCAGTTCTTC. Translating gives CSARDIAGAVFNEQFF.

This clonotype was seen many times. The chain recombines TRBV6-2 or TRBV6-3 with TRBJ2-7, with D hard to call. Trimming removed 5 bases from V and 6 bases from J, with 8 bases in between. The CDR3 consists of 11 residues. Germline V gives CDR1 MNHEY, CDR2 SVGEGT. This chain's CDR3 is CASSRGGEQYF. DNA of the CDR3: TGTGCCAGCAGTCGAGGCGGCGAGCAGTACTTC.

The chain combines TRBV4-3 with TRBJ1-2, with TRBD1 matching over 7 bases. The CDR3 contains 15 residues. The germline V gene has CDR1 LGHNA and CDR2 YSLEER. Germline trimming cut 0 bases from V and 2 bases from J; bases unmatched to any gene: 3. The chain's CDR3 is CASSQEGTANYGYTF. CDR3 DNA: TGCGCCAGCAGCCAAGAGGGGACAGCCAACTATGGCTACACCTTC.

This clonotype was seen many times. The gene calls are TRBV12-3 or TRBV12-4 and TRBJ2-5, with D uncertain. The CDR3 has 13 amino acids. Trimming took 1 base from V and 1 from J, leaving 4 bases between them. CDR3 residues: CASSLDSQETQYF. The CDR3 DNA follows: TGTGCCAGCAGTTTAGACAGCCAAGAGACCCAGTACTTC.

Many counts were recorded for this clonotype. V and J are TRBV18 and TRBJ2-4; D is possibly TRBD1 or TRBD2 (5 bases each). V was pared by 5 bases and J by 1 base, with 9 bases between. The germline V gene encodes CDR1 KGHSH and CDR2 LQKENI. CDR3 size: 14 residues. CDR3: CASSGWGAKNIQYF. The CDR3, as DNA: TGTGCCAGCTCAGGTTGGGGGGCCAAAAACATTCAGTACTTC.

In this sample, this clonotype turned up a few times. The chain joins TRBV3-1 to TRBJ2-1; 11 nucleotides align to TRBD2. The CDR3 runs 16 residues. Germline CDR1 and CDR2: LGHDT and YNNKEL (reference sequence). Unmatched junction bases numbered 6, after V lost 0 bases and J lost 8 bases. CDR3 in DNA: TGTGCCAGCAGCCAAGAGGGTTCGACTAGCGGGGATGAGCAGTTCTTC. This encodes CASSQEGSTSGDEQFF.

This clonotype came up many times. The rearrangement joins TRBV20-1 to TRBJ2-2, with 7 bases aligning to TRBD1. V dropped 3 bases and J dropped 6; count of bases not matched to a gene: 4. Germline CDR1 and CDR2: DFQATT and SNEGSKA (reference sequence). This CDR3 region has 13 residues. The CDR3 reads CSARGQGAGELFF. The CDR3 DNA sequence: TGCAGTGCTAGGGGTCAGGGGGCCGGGGAGCTGTTTTTT.

Many counts were recorded for this clonotype. The chain employs TRBV6-4 and TRBJ1-2; 9 bases are shared with TRBD1. After removal of 4 bases from V and 0 bases from J, the junction contained 3 bases not matched to a gene. Per germline, CDR1 MRHNA and CDR2 SNTAGT. The CDR3 length is 15 residues. Here the CDR3 reads CASSATGGSNYGYTF. The CDR3 nucleotides read TGTGCCAGCAGTGCGACAGGGGGATCTAACTATGGCTACACCTTC.

In this sample, this clonotype turned up many times. The chain has TRBV19 and TRBJ2-5; no clear D gene. Trimming left V 5 bases short and J 2 bases short, with 3 bases between. This CDR3 region has 11 residues. Per germline, CDR1 LNHDA and CDR2 SQIVND (reference sequence). Here the CDR3 reads CASSGQETQYF. CDR3 nucleotide sequence: TGTGCCAGTAGTGGGCAAGAGACCCAGTACTTC.

This clonotype was recorded at least ten times. The rearrangement uses TRBV7-2 and TRBJ1-4, with D unclear. CDR3 length equals 19 residues. Germline CDR1 is SGHTA and CDR2 is FQGNSA. V lost 2 bases and J 4 bases, leaving 23 bases between the germline ends. The CDR3 is CASSLWGRNRRNSNEKLFF. Written as DNA, the CDR3 is TGTGCCAGCAGCTTATGGGGTCGTAATCGACGGAATAGTAATGAAAAACTGTTTTTT.

The sample holds many counts of this clonotype. The chain joins TRBV4-2 to TRBJ2-7; D call uncertain. Between the trimmed V and J ends, which lost 0 bases and 2 bases, there was a span of 14 bases. Germline CDR1 and CDR2: LGHNA and YNFKEQ. The CDR3 runs 16 residues. CDR3 loop: CASSQEWQIPAYEQYF. The CDR3 DNA follows: TGTGCCAGCAGCCAAGAATGGCAGATTCCGGCCTACGAGCAGTACTTC.

The sample holds many counts of this clonotype. This chain joins TRBV2 and TRBJ1-1, with D perhaps TRBD1 (6 bases). The CDR3 spans 13 residues. Germline CDR1 is SNHLY and CDR2 is FYNNEI. V dropped 9 bases and J dropped 5 bases, with 16 bases sitting between them. The CDR3 is CASALDRQTEAFF. For the CDR3, the DNA is TGTGCCAGTGCACTGGACAGACAGACTGAAGCTTTCTTT.

This clonotype has just a few counts. The chain is built from TRBV28 and TRBJ1-1; TRBD1 might be the D (6 bases). CDR1 and CDR2 from the germline V gene are MDHEN and SYDVKM. The germline V and J ends were trimmed by 6 bases and 4 bases, with 6 bases remaining between them. The CDR3 is 11 amino acids. The CDR3 nucleotides read TGTGCCAGCAGGGGGGCCACTGAAGCTTTCTTT. Protein: CASRGATEAFF.

This clonotype was counted ten times or more. J is TRBJ1-2 and V is TRBV20-1, with no clear D. The length of the CDR3 is 14 residues. The germline V and J ends were trimmed by 6 bases and 8 bases, with 22 bases remaining between them. The germline V gene encodes CDR1 DFQATT and CDR2 SNEGSKA (reference sequence). The CDR3 DNA reads as TGCAGTGCCAGCCCTCGGGGTATTCTATGGGGCTACACCTTC. Translation gives CSASPRGILWGYTF.

This clonotype occurred a few times. The chain combines TRBV12-3 or TRBV12-4 with TRBJ2-1; the match to TRBD2 covers 7 bases. This CDR3 region has 15 residues. V trimming: 7 bases; J trimming: 0 bases; junction bases outside the gene matches: 6. CDR3 bases: TGTGCCAGCACTTATTGGGAGGGCTCCTACAATGAGCAGTTCTTC. Translation gives CASTYWEGSYNEQFF.

This clonotype was detected many times. V usage is TRBV6-1 and J usage is TRBJ2-1; unclear D gene. Between the trimmed V and J ends, which lost 2 bases and 5 bases, there was a span of 10 bases. Germline V gives CDR1 MNHNS, CDR2 SASEGT. The CDR3 extends over 14 amino acids. The CDR3 reads CASSESMTNNEQFF. The CDR3 DNA reads TGTGCCAGCAGTGAATCTATGACGAACAATGAGCAGTTCTTC.

This clonotype came up many times. V gene TRBV7-9 combines with J gene TRBJ2-7; 7 bases line up with TRBD1. V lost 5 bases to trimming and J lost 4 bases; unmatched junction nucleotides: 8. The V gene's germline CDR1 is SEHNR and CDR2 FQNEAQ (reference sequence). CDR3 size: 14 residues. CDR3 in DNA: TGTGCCAGCAGCCCTCGACAGGGTACGTACGAGCAGTACTTC. Protein: CASSPRQGTYEQYF.

There are many counts of this clonotype. This sequence joins TRBV2 and TRBJ1-1, with 7 bases identical to TRBD1. V was clipped by 7 bases and J by 2 bases; unmatched bases: 10. Germline V gene data show CDR1 as SNHLY and CDR2 as FYNNEI. The CDR3 contains 15 residues. The CDR3 is CASTTGRGGNTEAFF. CDR3 in DNA: TGTGCCAGCACCACGGGGAGAGGGGGCAACACTGAAGCTTTCTTT. The whole variable domain, filled in from reference TRBV2 and TRBJ1-1, reads EPEVTQTPSHQVTQMGQEVILRCVPISNHLYFYWYRQILGQKVEFLVSFYNNEISEKSEIFDDQFSVERPDGSNFTLKIRSTKLEDSAMYFCASTTGRGGNTEAFFGQGTRLTVV.

This clonotype was seen many times. This chain connects TRBV7-9 to TRBJ1-2, with no clear D. The germline V and J ends were trimmed by 5 bases and 0 bases, with 13 bases remaining between them. From germline, CDR1 is SEHNR and CDR2 FQNEAQ (reference sequence). CDR3 size: 15 residues. CDR3 in DNA: TGTGCCAGCAGCCCGTTACTGGTGGCTAACTATGGCTACACCTTC. This encodes CASSPLLVANYGYTF.

This clonotype was counted many times. The V gene is TRBV12-3 or TRBV12-4, the J gene TRBJ1-2; D might be TRBD1 (6 bases). This CDR3 has 15 amino acids. V was trimmed by 0 bases and J by 1 base, leaving 9 bases between them. CDR3 residues: CASSLAGTLNYGYTF. The CDR3, as DNA: TGTGCCAGCAGTTTAGCCGGGACACTTAACTATGGCTACACCTTC.

This clonotype is termed medium-sized. The chain employs TRBV29-1 and TRBJ2-7; D is ambiguous. The V and J ends lost 6 bases and 3 bases respectively, with 15 bases between them. The CDR3 covers 13 residues. Germline-derived CDR1 and CDR2 are SQVTM and ANQGSEA. The CDR3 nucleotides are TGCAGCGTCCTGACGGGCCCTTACTACGAGCAGTACTTC. It encodes CSVLTGPYYEQYF.

This clonotype has a count of ten or more. The chain employs TRBV20-1 and TRBJ2-1; 7 bases are shared with TRBD1. Germline values: CDR1 DFQATT, CDR2 SNEGSKA (reference sequence). Unmatched junction bases numbered 7, after V lost 6 bases and J lost 8 bases. The CDR3 covers 12 residues. CDR3 loop: CSAVTQGDEQFF. As DNA, the CDR3 is TGCAGTGCCGTTACCCAGGGGGATGAGCAGTTCTTC.

This clonotype was recorded many times. The rearrangement joins TRBV18 to TRBJ2-7; D gene uncertain. The CDR3 is 13 residues long. Germline lookup yields CDR1 KGHSH and CDR2 LQKENI. Trimming pared 5 bases from V and 0 bases from J, leaving 8 bases between. CDR3: CASSMADSYEQYF. Written as DNA, the CDR3 is TGTGCCAGCTCAATGGCGGACTCCTACGAGCAGTACTTC.

This clonotype showed up many times. This chain uses TRBV18 with TRBJ1-2, with D tentatively TRBD1 (5 bases). The CDR3 covers 16 residues. Germline V gene data show CDR1 as KGHSH and CDR2 as LQKENI. The V end was cut by 0 bases, the J end by 4 bases, with 15 bases between. CDR3: CASSPPGGTLVYGYTF. The CDR3 region has the DNA TGTGCCAGCTCACCACCCGGTGGGACCTTGGTCTATGGCTACACCTTC.

In this sample, this clonotype turned up many times. The chain carries TRBV30 and TRBJ2-5; 10 nucleotides match TRBD2. This CDR3 region has 15 residues. Trimming at V came to 1 base and at J to 2 bases, leaving 4 bases not matched to a gene. Germline lookup yields CDR1 GTSNPN and CDR2 SVGIG (reference sequence). The CDR3 is CAWSELAGPQETQYF. The CDR3 DNA follows: TGTGCCTGGAGTGAACTAGCGGGACCACAAGAGACCCAGTACTTC.

J is TRBJ1-4 and V is TRBV4-2; 7 nucleotides agree with TRBD1. CDR1 LGHNA and CDR2 YNFKEQ come from the germline V gene. This CDR3 spans 14 amino acids. Unmatched junction bases numbered 6, after V lost 4 bases and J lost 7 bases. In DNA form, the CDR3 reads TGTGCCAGCAGCCTGGAGGGGGCGGGTGAAAAACTGTTTTTT. Translating gives CASSLEGAGEKLFF.

This clonotype was observed at least ten times. The rearrangement links TRBV29-1 to TRBJ2-5; unclear D gene. The CDR3 length is 13 residues. V dropped 3 bases and J dropped 4 bases, with 12 bases sitting between them. Germline-derived CDR1 and CDR2 are SQVTM and ANQGSEA. This CDR3 reads CSVDGRARETQYF. In DNA form, the CDR3 reads TGCAGCGTTGACGGCCGTGCTCGAGAGACCCAGTACTTC.

This clonotype was observed at least ten times. The chain employs TRBV5-6 and TRBJ2-5; 8 nucleotides agree with TRBD1. Trimming cost V 4 bases and J 0 bases; bases outside gene matches: 11. The CDR3 covers 17 residues. CDR1 SGHDT and CDR2 YYEEEE come from the germline V gene. Written as DNA, the CDR3 is TGTGCCAGCAGCGTACCCTTGGGACAGGCCTACCAAGAGACCCAGTACTTC. Encoded protein: CASSVPLGQAYQETQYF.

This clonotype appeared many times. The chain links TRBV2 to TRBJ2-7; 8 bases match TRBD2. The germline gives CDR1 SNHLY, CDR2 FYNNEI. This CDR3 has 12 residues. V lost 7 bases, J lost 3 bases, and 2 bases stayed unmatched. The CDR3 is CASTGRGYEQYF. The CDR3 DNA reads as TGTGCCAGCACCGGGAGGGGCTACGAGCAGTACTTC.